Detailed here is one T cell receptor (beta chain). No antigen is known for it. This specimen comes from a study of T cell responses to AZD1222 COVID-19 vaccine. Regarding the study as a whole: Epitopes outside B.1.351 and B.1.1.7 mutated regions reportedly drew nearly half of spike TCRs. The study sampled repertoires only after the peak T cell response.

Some clones are missing from TCRdb's copy, which holds only in-frame ones; the method was immunoSEQ multiplex PCR. The table lists under 200,000 clones, roughly 92% of them singletons. The V and J ends lost 4 bases and 5 bases respectively, with 11 bases between them. The CDR3 spans 13 residues. V is TRBV12-3 or TRBV12-4 and J is TRBJ1-2; D call uncertain. The sequence was collected from an adult in good health. Sequencing was performed on peripheral blood, taken on day 0 of AZD1222 vaccination. The CDR3 is CASSSGYGYGYTF. In DNA, the CDR3 is TGTGCCAGCAGTTCAGGATACGGTTATGGCTACACCTTC.